The 26 T cell receptor beta chains given below trace back to one sample, sequenced in a study of cytomegalovirus exposure and HLA in healthy donors. Primers for the PCR totalled 60 Vbeta and 13 Jbeta. The protocol was immunoSEQ multiplex PCR, while the TCRdb copy is restricted to in-frame clones and leaves out a portion. Listed are 150,000 or so clones; 1.5% to 2% falls within the top ten. Sequences were obtained from PBMCs. All receptors derive from a woman aged 50 to 60 in good health and CMV-seronegative.

This chain joins TRBV5-1 and TRBJ2-5, with 9 bases aligning to TRBD1. Germline lookup yields CDR1 SGHRS and CDR2 YFSETQ. The CDR3 runs 15 residues. With 4 bases clipped from V and 2 bases from J, the junction kept 6 bases outside the gene matches. The chain's CDR3 is CASSLQGQGQETQYF. CDR3 DNA: TGCGCCAGCAGCCTACAGGGACAGGGTCAAGAGACCCAGTACTTC.

This chain joins TRBV6-6 and TRBJ1-6, with 9 bases aligning to TRBD1. The CDR3 loop spans 16 amino acids. Per germline, CDR1 MNHNY and CDR2 SVGAGI (reference sequence). V dropped 7 bases and J dropped 4; count of bases not matched to a gene: 8. In nucleotides, the CDR3 is TGTGCCAGCAACAGGGACAGGGTAATTTATAATTCACCCCTCCACTTT. Translating gives CASNRDRVIYNSPLHF.

V usage is TRBV9 and J usage is TRBJ2-2; D might be TRBD1 (5 bases). The V end was cut by 5 bases, the J end by 0 bases, with 11 bases between. This CDR3 is 15 amino acids long. Germline V gives CDR1 SGDLS, CDR2 YYNGEE. The CDR3 here is CASSLGHANTGELFF. For the CDR3, the DNA is TGTGCCAGCAGTCTCGGACACGCGAACACCGGGGAGCTGTTTTTT.

The chain couples TRBV9 to TRBJ2-1, with D possibly TRBD1 on 6 matching bases. From germline, CDR1 is SGDLS and CDR2 YYNGEE. The CDR3 covers 15 residues. The germline V and J ends were trimmed by 0 bases and 4 bases, with 11 bases remaining between them. CDR3 DNA: TGTGCCAGCAGCGTAGCGTCAGGGGCTTACAATGAGCAGTTCTTC. Protein sequence: CASSVASGAYNEQFF.

The chain recombines TRBV6-5 with TRBJ2-7; the D is unclear. The ends were cut back, 5 bases at V and 2 bases at J, with 13 bases in the middle. Germline CDR1 reads MNHEY; CDR2 reads SVGAGI. The CDR3 extends over 14 amino acids. The CDR3 loop is CASSPVLPPYEQYF. In DNA, the CDR3 is TGTGCCAGCAGTCCTGTCCTTCCCCCCTACGAGCAGTACTTC.

V and J are TRBV7-2 and TRBJ1-6; possible D gene TRBD1, 5 bases. Germline CDR1 is SGHTA and CDR2 is FQGNSA. The length of the CDR3 is 15 residues. The ends were cut back, 0 bases at V and 11 bases at J, with 14 bases in the middle. Written as DNA, the CDR3 is TGTGCCAGCAGCTTAGCGTGGGGCAGGGCAACACCCCTCCACTTT. Protein sequence: CASSLAWGRATPLHF.

To note about this clone: In the same sample, other DNA sequences code for this CDR3. This chain joins TRBV2 and TRBJ1-5, with no clear D. V was clipped by 4 bases and J by 4 bases, with 8 bases between them. CDR3 length: 13 amino acids. CDR1 is SNHLY, CDR2 FYNNEI, per germline. The CDR3 loop is CASSGALNQPQHF. The DNA for the CDR3 is TGTGCCAGCAGTGGGGCACTTAATCAGCCCCAGCATTTT.

The chain has TRBV7-3 and TRBJ2-1; TRBD2 might be the D (5 bases). The V gene lost 0 bases and the J gene lost 6 bases, with 15 bases spanning the gap. Looked up from germline, CDR1 is SGHTA and CDR2 is FQGTGA. CDR3 length: 16 amino acids. CDR3 in amino acids: CASSLTGLALSNEQFF. The CDR3 DNA reads TGTGCCAGCAGCTTAACAGGGCTAGCATTGAGCAATGAGCAGTTCTTC. Full variable domain (missing parts from reference TRBV7-3 and TRBJ2-1): GAGVSQTPSNKVTEKGKYVELRCDPISGHTALYWYRQSLGQGPEFLIYFQGTGAADDSGLPNDRFFAVRPEGSVSTLKIQRTERGDSAVYLCASSLTGLALSNEQFFGPGTRLTVL.

V usage is TRBV29-1 and J usage is TRBJ2-7, with 9 bases matching TRBD1. CDR1 SQVTM and CDR2 ANQGSEA come from the germline V gene. There are 13 residues in the CDR3. The ends lost 2 bases at V and 6 bases at J; junction bases unmatched: 5. CDR3 nucleotides: TGCAGCGTTGAATACAGGGGGCAGATCGAGCAGTACTTC. It translates to CSVEYRGQIEQYF.

The chain has TRBV28 and TRBJ1-1, with TRBD1 matching 9 bases. The CDR3 is made up of 14 amino acids. The germline gives CDR1 MDHEN, CDR2 SYDVKM. V lost 9 bases, J lost 1 base, and 6 bases stayed unmatched. CDR3 nucleotide sequence: TGTGCCAGTCAGACAGGGGGAGGGAACACTGAAGCTTTCTTT. Its translation: CASQTGGGNTEAFF.

The chain links TRBV5-5 to TRBJ1-5; TRBD1 might be the D (5 bases). V was trimmed by 3 bases and J by 4 bases, leaving 8 bases between them. This CDR3 has 13 residues. Germline V gene sequence: CDR1 SGHKS, CDR2 YYEKEE (reference sequence). CDR3 DNA: TGTGCCAGCAGCTCGGGACTAAATCAGCCCCAGCATTTT. Translation gives CASSSGLNQPQHF.

This chain connects TRBV7-2 to TRBJ2-5; 15 nucleotides align to TRBD2. Germline values: CDR1 SGHTA, CDR2 FQGNSA. CDR3 size: 15 residues. V shed 5 bases, J shed 5 bases, and the junction held 3 bases outside the gene matches. The chain's CDR3 is CASSVGTSGGETQYF. CDR3 DNA: TGTGCCAGCAGCGTCGGGACTAGCGGGGGGGAGACCCAGTACTTC.

The V gene is TRBV2, the J gene TRBJ1-2; a possible D gene is TRBD1 (6 bases). This CDR3 spans 12 amino acids. The V end lost 7 bases, the J end lost 10 bases, and 16 bases lay between the germline ends. Germline assignment: CDR1 SNHLY and CDR2 FYNNEI. Written as DNA, the CDR3 is TGTGCCAGCACGGGGGGGGCCCGGTCCTACACCTTC. It encodes CASTGGARSYTF.

The chain links TRBV7-3 to TRBJ1-2, with 8 positions matching TRBD1. Trimming at V came to 2 bases and at J to 8 bases, leaving 13 bases not matched to a gene. The germline CDR1 and CDR2 sequences are SGHTA and FQGTGA. The CDR3 spans 16 residues. The chain's CDR3 is CASSLLGQGAPGGYTF. The CDR3 region has the DNA TGTGCCAGCAGCTTATTGGGGCAGGGGGCGCCGGGCGGCTACACCTTC.

This rearrangement joins TRBV25-1 to TRBJ1-6; D is unresolved. The V and J ends lost 7 bases and 5 bases respectively, with 9 bases between them. Germline V gene data show CDR1 as MGHDK and CDR2 as SYGVNS. The CDR3 runs 13 residues. The CDR3 DNA follows: TGTGCCAGCAATGGCCGTGATAATTCACCCCTCCACTTT. Translation: CASNGRDNSPLHF.

The chain couples TRBV4-2 to TRBJ2-1; the D gene is possibly TRBD2 (7 bases). Germline CDR1 is LGHNA and CDR2 is YNFKEQ. V gave up 1 base and J gave up 15 bases, with 19 bases separating them. This CDR3 is 14 amino acids long. The CDR3 reads CASSQGGTRTSLFF. CDR3 DNA: TGTGCCAGCAGCCAAGGAGGGACACGGACTAGTCTGTTCTTC.

This chain links TRBV18 with TRBJ2-7; possible D gene TRBD1, 6 bases. CDR1 and CDR2 from the germline V gene are KGHSH and LQKENI. V was cut by 2 bases and J by 0 bases, with 8 bases left in between. CDR3 length: 14 amino acids. CDR3 bases: TGTGCCAGCTCACCAACAGGGACCTCCTACGAGCAGTACTTC. Translation gives CASSPTGTSYEQYF.

This sequence joins TRBV29-1 and TRBJ2-3, with 13 bases identical to TRBD2. The ends lost 6 bases at V and 4 bases at J; junction bases unmatched: 7. This CDR3 is 15 amino acids long. Germline V gene sequence: CDR1 SQVTM, CDR2 ANQGSEA. The CDR3 nucleotides are TGCAGCGTCGACGGACTAGCGGGAGCCGCAGATACGCAGTATTTT. Residues: CSVDGLAGAADTQYF.

The CDR3 region is CASSLSRGPSSGANVLTF. The CDR3 nucleotides are TGTGCCAGCAGCTTATCGAGGGGGCCTAGCTCTGGGGCCAACGTCCTGACTTTC. This chain connects TRBV7-3 to TRBJ2-6; TRBD1 agrees at 7 bases. The germline CDR1 and CDR2 sequences are SGHTA and FQGTGA. CDR3 size: 18 residues. V gave up 2 bases and J gave up 0 bases; unmatched junction bases: 7.

This chain uses TRBV2 with TRBJ2-7; D perhaps matches TRBD1 (6 bases). From germline, CDR1 is SNHLY and CDR2 FYNNEI. CDR3 size: 13 residues. V lost 4 bases to trimming and J lost 3 bases, with 10 bases between them. CDR3 nucleotide sequence: TGTGCCAGCAGTGTAGAACAGGGCTACGAGCAGTACTTC. It is translated as CASSVEQGYEQYF.

The chain couples TRBV11-1 to TRBJ1-6; no clear D. The CDR3 has 13 residues. Germline V gene lookup returns CDR1 SGHAT and CDR2 FQDESV (reference sequence). Trimming removed 3 bases at V and 11 bases at J, with 11 bases between. CDR3 region: CASSLSGEAPLHF. In DNA, the CDR3 is TGTGCCAGCAGCTTGTCTGGGGAGGCACCCCTCCACTTT.

The chain combines TRBV5-1 with TRBJ1-1; D is unclear. Trimming cost V 3 bases and J 4 bases, with 16 bases left between them. CDR3 length: 15 amino acids. Germline V gives CDR1 SGHRS, CDR2 YFSETQ. DNA of the CDR3: TGCGCCAGCAGCTCGATCGGGGATGCGGGCACTGAAGCTTTCTTT. This gives the protein CASSSIGDAGTEAFF.

V gene TRBV28 combines with J gene TRBJ2-7; 7 bases are shared with TRBD1. The germline V gene encodes CDR1 MDHEN and CDR2 SYDVKM. The V gene end was trimmed by 4 bases and the J gene end by 0 bases; junction bases not matched to a gene: 9. CDR3 size: 16 residues. The CDR3 loop is CASSSPNRGGSYEQYF. Here the CDR3 DNA reads TGTGCCAGCAGTTCACCGAACAGGGGTGGCTCCTACGAGCAGTACTTC.

CDR3 protein: CASSLWTGEDSTDTQYF. The CDR3 nucleotides are TGTGCCAGCAGTTTGTGGACAGGGGAGGACTCCACAGATACGCAGTATTTT. V gene TRBV27 combines with J gene TRBJ2-3, with TRBD1 matching 9 bases. Germline CDR1 reads MNHEY; CDR2 reads SMNVEV (reference sequence). The CDR3 spans 17 residues. Trimming at V came to 3 bases and at J to 2 bases, leaving 9 bases not matched to a gene.

The chain recombines TRBV5-1 with TRBJ2-2; a possible D gene is TRBD2 (5 bases). Germline V CDR1 and CDR2: SGHRS, YFSETQ. Between the trimmed V and J ends, which lost 2 bases and 1 base, there was a span of 6 bases. This CDR3 is built from 14 residues. CDR3 DNA: TGCGCCAGCAGCTTAGGGAGGAACACCGGGGAGCTGTTTTTT. It is translated as CASSLGRNTGELFF.

The CDR3 loop is CAWSVGPGFTGASYEQYF. The CDR3 nucleotides read TGTGCCTGGAGTGTAGGCCCCGGGTTTACAGGAGCTTCCTACGAGCAGTACTTC. The J gene is TRBJ2-7, the V gene TRBV30; D perhaps matches TRBD1 (5 bases). From germline, CDR1 is GTSNPN and CDR2 SVGIG (reference sequence). Trimming shortened V by 0 bases and J by 1 base, and 22 bases separated the two germline ends. This CDR3 contains 18 residues. Supplemented by reference TRBV30 and TRBJ2-7, the full variable domain reads SQTIHQWPATLVQPVGSPLSLECTVEGTSNPNLYWYRQAAGRGLQLLFYSVGIGQISSEVPQNLSASRPQDRQFILSSKKLLLSDSGFYLCAWSVGPGFTGASYEQYFGPGTRLTVT.